Sequencing of this T cell receptor (beta chain) was carried out in a study of T-cell reconstitution after alpha-beta-depleted transplantation in children. CDR1 and CDR2 (germline): SGHAT, FQNNGV. This CDR3 region has 15 residues. Trimming removed 2 bases from V and 5 bases from J, with 15 bases in between. Unique molecular identifiers were incorporated during preparation of the TCRbeta library. TCRdb itself ran the PCR reads through MiXCR, one entry per CDR3 protein. The data hold approximately 350,000 distinct CDR3 sequences, with roughly 15% observed a single time. There are a few counts of this clonotype.

The receptor comes from a human donor who donated a stem cell graft to a child with Fanconi anemia. V gene TRBV11-2 combines with J gene TRBJ2-5, with D maybe TRBD2 (5 bases). The starting material was PBMCs, obtained from the stem cell graft. In DNA, the CDR3 is TGTGCCAGCAGCTTAAGAGGGCTCAGCCGGGAGACCCAGTACTTC. This encodes CASSLRGLSRETQYF.